These 32 T cell receptor beta chains were sequenced from one sample in a study of CD8+ T cells in alopecia areata. Sequencing used cDNA as its template, made by extracting RNA and reverse transcribing it. Only in-frame clones appear in the TCRdb table, and some are missing; sequencing was by immunoSEQ multiplex PCR. In the table there are tens of thousands of clones, just over 70% of which are singletons. Treatment described: oral pan-JAK inhibitor, 5-10 mg twice daily. Sample: CD8+ T cells sorted from blood, taken between weeks 43 and 45, from a patient treated with tofacitinib. The receptors originated from a human donor with alopecia areata.

The rearrangement uses TRBV7-8 and TRBJ1-2, with no clear D. This CDR3 contains 16 residues. V lost 0 bases and J 3 bases, leaving 14 bases between the germline ends. Germline CDR1 and CDR2: SGHVS and FQNEAQ. The CDR3 is CASSLAQRRPDYGYTF. The CDR3 region has the DNA TGTGCCAGCAGCTTAGCGCAGAGACGGCCCGACTATGGCTACACCTTC.

V is TRBV4-3 and J is TRBJ2-7, with D perhaps TRBD1 or TRBD2 (5 bases each). Trimming cost V 0 bases and J 2 bases, with 11 bases left between them. The length of the CDR3 is 15 residues. Germline V gene lookup returns CDR1 LGHNA and CDR2 YSLEER. Here the CDR3 reads CASSQDLQGPYEQYF. For the CDR3, the DNA is TGCGCCAGCAGCCAAGATCTCCAGGGACCCTACGAGCAGTACTTC.

This clone has only a few counts. A junction boundary mismatches the germline segment, possibly from a read error. This rearrangement joins TRBV5-1 to TRBJ2-3, with 10 bases matching TRBD1. Germline V gene lookup returns CDR1 SGHRS and CDR2 YFSETQ. This CDR3 has 12 amino acids. The CDR3 here is CASSFDGTGADF. The CDR3, as DNA: TGCGCCAGCAGCTTTGATGGGACAGGGGCCGATTTT.

The chain carries TRBV11-2 and TRBJ1-1, with D hard to call. Germline assignment: CDR1 SGHAT and CDR2 FQNNGV. The CDR3 has 15 amino acids. The germline V and J ends were trimmed by 1 base and 0 bases, with 9 bases remaining between them. This CDR3 is CASSLVSGMNTEAFF. In DNA, the CDR3 is TGTGCCAGCAGCTTAGTTTCGGGGATGAACACTGAAGCTTTCTTT.

This clone has just a few counts. The rearrangement uses TRBV4-3 and TRBJ2-1; 13 nucleotides align to TRBD2. V dropped 0 bases and J dropped 6; count of bases not matched to a gene: 2. CDR1 and CDR2 from the germline V gene are LGHNA and YSLEER. The CDR3 has 16 amino acids. The CDR3 DNA is TGCGCCAGCAGCCAAGACGGGACTAGCGGGGCCAATGAGCAGTTCTTC. Its protein is CASSQDGTSGANEQFF.

The V call is TRBV2, the J call TRBJ1-1, with D perhaps TRBD1 (6 bases). Germline loops: CDR1 SNHLY, CDR2 FYNNEI. Trimming removed 4 bases from V and 6 bases from J, with 15 bases in between. The CDR3 length is 14 residues. The CDR3, as DNA: TGTGCCAGCAGTGCAACTAAGGGGGGGGCTGAAGCTTTCTTT. As protein: CASSATKGGAEAFF.

This clone was observed once. CDR3 DNA sequence: TGTGCCAGCTTAATTTGGACAGGGGTAAACACTGAAGCTTTCTTT. Translating gives CASLIWTGVNTEAFF. J is TRBJ1-1 and V is TRBV11-2; 9 nucleotides agree with TRBD1. This CDR3 is built from 15 residues. Trimming took 8 bases from V and 2 from J; bases not matched to a gene: 9. Germline V CDR1 and CDR2: SGHAT, FQNNGV.

This clone was seen just once. The chain carries TRBV4-3 and TRBJ1-2; D is perhaps TRBD1 (5 bases). Germline CDR1 is LGHNA and CDR2 is YSLEER. V shed 4 bases and J shed 10 bases, with 13 bases lying between them. The length of the CDR3 is 12 residues. The chain's CDR3 is CASSLGEGPYTF. DNA of the CDR3: TGCGCCAGCAGCCTTGGGGAGGGGCCCTACACCTTC.

This chain joins TRBV19 and TRBJ2-7, with 7 bases lining up with TRBD1. Germline lookup yields CDR1 LNHDA and CDR2 SQIVND (reference sequence). J was trimmed by 2 bases and V by 10 bases; bases with no gene match: 5. The CDR3 covers 12 residues. CDR3 sequence: CATEDRTYEQYF. The CDR3, as DNA: TGTGCCACCGAGGACAGGACCTACGAGCAGTACTTC.

The CDR3 nucleotides read TGCGCCAGCAGCTCCGGACAGGGACTCGACGAGCAGTACTTC. Protein: CASSSGQGLDEQYF. The chain carries TRBV5-1 and TRBJ2-7, with 8 positions matching TRBD1. The CDR3 has 14 amino acids. The junction had 7 bases not matched to a gene; V was cut back by 3 bases and J by 5 bases. Germline assignment: CDR1 SGHRS and CDR2 YFSETQ.

The chain joins TRBV6-5 to TRBJ1-5; no firm D call. The CDR3 is 15 residues long. Trimming pared 0 bases from V and 0 bases from J, leaving 6 bases between. Per the germline V gene, CDR1 is MNHEY and CDR2 is SVGAGI. CDR3 DNA: TGTGCCAGCAGTTACTCGGGTACTAGCAATCAGCCCCAGCATTTT. This encodes CASSYSGTSNQPQHF.

V usage is TRBV10-2 and J usage is TRBJ2-7, with D perhaps matching TRBD1 (6 bases). The germline V and J ends were trimmed by 2 bases and 4 bases, with 9 bases remaining between them. This CDR3 contains 13 residues. CDR1 and CDR2 (germline): WSHSY, SAAADI. Here the CDR3 DNA reads TGCGCCAGCAGTGAGAACAGGGTTTACGAGCAGTACTTC. It is translated as CASSENRVYEQYF.

The V and J genes are TRBV4-3 and TRBJ2-1; TRBD1 aligns across 8 bases. The CDR3 is 18 amino acids. The germline V gene has CDR1 LGHNA and CDR2 YSLEER. Trimming removed 0 bases from V and 0 bases from J; junction bases left unmatched: 7. Here the CDR3 reads CASSQDGTGGSSYNEQFF. Written as DNA, the CDR3 is TGCGCCAGCAGCCAAGATGGAACAGGGGGTAGCTCCTACAATGAGCAGTTCTTC.

This clone has a single count. This chain uses TRBV4-3 with TRBJ2-3; 7 bases are a match to TRBD2. The CDR3 sequence is 17 residues long. With 0 bases clipped from V and 2 bases from J, the junction kept 8 bases outside the gene matches. CDR1 LGHNA and CDR2 YSLEER come from the germline V gene. The CDR3 DNA reads as TGCGCCAGCAGCCAAGATGAGGCGGGGGACCCCACAGATACGCAGTATTTT. Translation: CASSQDEAGDPTDTQYF.

The chain joins TRBV27 to TRBJ1-2; 7 bases fit TRBD1. J lost 1 base, V lost 6 bases, and 11 bases had no gene match. The CDR3 sequence is 16 residues long. Germline assignment: CDR1 MNHEY and CDR2 SMNVEV (reference sequence). CDR3: CASSLFPGTDNYGYTF. In DNA form, the CDR3 reads TGTGCCAGCAGCCTATTTCCCGGGACAGATAACTATGGCTACACCTTC.

This clone was detected a few times. As DNA, the CDR3 is TGTGCCAGCAGCACCACAGGGACGGACGAGCAGTACTTC. It yields the protein CASSTTGTDEQYF. J is TRBJ2-5 and V is TRBV7-2; maybe TRBD1 (6 bases). The J call is in doubt because the DNA end fits TRBJ2-7 better. Germline lookup yields CDR1 SGHTA and CDR2 FQGNSA. The CDR3 covers 13 residues.

The chain couples TRBV19 to TRBJ2-5; 7 bases agree with TRBD1. The junction had 9 bases not matched to a gene; V was cut back by 1 base and J by 4 bases. The CDR3 is 16 amino acids. Germline V lookup: CDR1 LNHDA, CDR2 SQIVND (reference sequence). The CDR3 region has the DNA TGTGCCAGTAGTATAGGAGGCCGACAGGGAAGAGAGACCCAGTACTTC. As protein: CASSIGGRQGRETQYF. Combining the CDR3 with reference TRBV19 and TRBJ2-5 gives the whole variable domain DGGITQSPKYLFRKEGQNVTLSCEQNLNHDAMYWYRQDPGQGLRLIYYSQIVNDFQKGDIAEGYSVSREKKESFPLTVTSAQKNPTAFYLCASSIGGRQGRETQYFGPGTRLLVL.

In this sample, this clone turned up a few times. V usage is TRBV23-1 and J usage is TRBJ1-1, with no clear D. TRBV23-1 is an ORF for which the function is uncertain. There are 12 residues in the CDR3. The CDR3 coding sequence is TGCACAACACAGAGACTGAACACTGAAGCTTTCTTT. Its protein is CTTQRLNTEAFF.

The chain is built from TRBV6-5 and TRBJ2-2; TRBD1 is a possible D gene (6 bases). The germline CDR1 and CDR2 sequences are MNHEY and SVGAGI. This CDR3 contains 15 residues. V lost 2 bases and J 4 bases, leaving 11 bases between the germline ends. CDR3 DNA: TGTGCCAGCAGTTACCAGGACAGTTTCACCGGGGAGCTGTTTTTT. Protein: CASSYQDSFTGELFF.

The rearrangement joins TRBV2 to TRBJ2-3; 10 bases match TRBD2. CDR3 length: 16 residues. The trim removed 8 bases at V and 2 bases at J, leaving 10 bases unmatched. Germline CDR1 and CDR2: SNHLY and FYNNEI. This CDR3 is CASPGLAVRSTDTQYF. CDR3 nucleotide sequence: TGTGCCAGCCCCGGACTAGCGGTGAGATCCACAGATACGCAGTATTTT.

The chain joins TRBV7-6 to TRBJ2-2; possibly TRBD2 for D (5 bases). V lost 0 bases and J lost 4, with 9 bases in between. The CDR3 is 15 residues long. CDR1 and CDR2 from the germline V gene are SGHVS and FNYEAQ. The CDR3 coding sequence is TGTGCCAGCAGCTTAGCCGCTCGGGGCACCGGGGAGCTGTTTTTT. This codes for CASSLAARGTGELFF.

About this clone itself: Other DNA sequences in this sample translate to the same CDR3. The chain joins TRBV6-5 to TRBJ1-1; TRBD1 might be the D (5 bases). Germline CDR1 MNHEY, CDR2 SVGAGI. This CDR3 contains 13 residues. V was clipped by 0 bases and J by 5 bases, with 7 bases between them. The CDR3 protein is CASSYSGGTEAFF. Written as DNA, the CDR3 is TGTGCCAGCAGTTACTCGGGGGGTACTGAAGCTTTCTTT.

The V and J genes are TRBV7-2 and TRBJ2-2, with D possibly matching TRBD2 (6 bases). V was cut by 5 bases and J by 3 bases, with 16 bases left in between. The germline V gene has CDR1 SGHTA and CDR2 FQGNSA. The CDR3 sequence is 16 residues long. This CDR3 is CASSPGGNGDTGELFF. CDR3 sequence (DNA): TGTGCCAGCAGCCCAGGAGGGAACGGGGACACCGGGGAGCTGTTTTTT.

This clone qualifies as medium-sized. This chain links TRBV7-9 with TRBJ2-1; 8 bases are a match to TRBD2. V shed 8 bases, J shed 7 bases, and the junction held 7 bases outside the gene matches. Germline V lookup: CDR1 SEHNR, CDR2 FQNEAQ (reference sequence). The CDR3 loop spans 13 amino acids. CDR3 nucleotides: TGTGCCAGCCATGCGGGGGGTGGAAATGAGCAGTTCTTC. Amino acid sequence: CASHAGGGNEQFF.

The rearrangement links TRBV30 to TRBJ1-4; D perhaps matches TRBD1 (5 bases). The ends were cut back, 0 bases at V and 7 bases at J, with 15 bases in the middle. The germline CDR1 and CDR2 sequences are GTSNPN and SVGIG (reference sequence). This CDR3 has 15 residues. The CDR3 is CAWSVLVREGEKLFF. CDR3 DNA: TGTGCCTGGAGTGTACTCGTCAGGGAGGGTGAAAAACTGTTTTTT. Variable domain in full (rest from reference TRBV30 and TRBJ1-4): SQTIHQWPATLVQPVGSPLSLECTVEGTSNPNLYWYRQAAGRGLQLLFYSVGIGQISSEVPQNLSASRPQDRQFILSSKKLLLSDSGFYLCAWSVLVREGEKLFFGSGTQLSVL.

V is TRBV5-1 and J is TRBJ2-7; maybe TRBD1 (6 bases). The V and J ends lost 7 bases and 7 bases respectively, with 15 bases between them. The CDR3 is 12 residues long. Germline V gives CDR1 SGHRS, CDR2 YFSETQ. The CDR3 DNA sequence: TGCGCCAGCTCGGACAGAGGGATTGAGCAGTACTTC. This codes for CASSDRGIEQYF.

This clone occurred a few times. The V call is TRBV6-1, the J call TRBJ1-6; 9 positions agree with TRBD1. Germline V CDR1 and CDR2: MNHNS, SASEGT. Trimming at V came to 7 bases and at J to 11 bases, leaving 12 bases not matched to a gene. This CDR3 is built from 15 residues. DNA for the CDR3: TGTGCCAGCACCGACAGGGGGGACCGCTCGGCACCCCTCCACTTT. Its translation: CASTDRGDRSAPLHF.

The chain has TRBV10-3 and TRBJ2-1, with unresolved D. The V gene's germline CDR1 is ENHRY and CDR2 SYGVKD. V lost 5 bases and J 3 bases, leaving 5 bases between the germline ends. The CDR3 covers 12 residues. In nucleotides, the CDR3 is TGTGCCATCAGTTCGGACTACAATGAGCAGTTCTTC. This translates into CAISSDYNEQFF.

This clone was picked up one time. The chain joins TRBV19 to TRBJ1-1; D remains unclear. The V end lost 5 bases, the J end lost 7 bases, and 14 bases lay between the germline ends. Germline CDR1 reads LNHDA; CDR2 reads SQIVND (reference sequence). This CDR3 region has 13 residues. The CDR3 nucleotides read TGTGCCAGTAGTTGGTCAACATCTCTTGAAGCTTTCTTT. Its translation is CASSWSTSLEAFF.

V and J are TRBV7-9 and TRBJ2-7, with unresolved D. CDR3 length: 16 residues. The V end lost 4 bases, the J end lost 2 bases, and 18 bases lay between the germline ends. Germline CDR1 reads SEHNR; CDR2 reads FQNEAQ (reference sequence). The CDR3 here is CASSSPEGTRPYEQYF. The CDR3 DNA reads as TGTGCCAGCAGCTCCCCAGAAGGCACTCGTCCCTACGAGCAGTACTTC.

This clone has just a few counts. The rearrangement uses TRBV7-8 and TRBJ1-5, with D unclear. The CDR3 loop spans 15 amino acids. Germline V CDR1 and CDR2: SGHVS, FQNEAQ. Trimming stripped 5 bases from V and 3 bases from J, with 14 bases between. The CDR3 DNA follows: TGTGCCAGCAGCCCTACAACAGAAGCCAATCAGCCCCAGCATTTT. It specifies CASSPTTEANQPQHF.

The J gene is TRBJ1-1, the V gene TRBV7-6, with unresolved D. The CDR3 is 13 residues long. Germline V gene lookup returns CDR1 SGHVS and CDR2 FNYEAQ. Trimming took 0 bases from V and 10 from J, leaving 12 bases between them. DNA for the CDR3: TGTGCCAGCAGCTTAGCTCAGGAGGGTAGAGCTTTCTTT. Translating gives CASSLAQEGRAFF.